These T cell receptor beta chains were read from a single sample in a study of monozygotic twins with inflammatory bowel disease. Reanalyzing the 5' RACE reads, TCRdb keeps one entry per CDR3 protein, without DNA. The table lists more than 300,000 distinct CDR3 sequences, with 2% to 3% in the top ten. The source material was blood. The receptors here all came from a human donor with ulcerative colitis or Crohn's disease, or a healthy co-twin of an affected twin (not recorded which). Each CDR3 is given with its conserved first and last residue.

CDR3 | J | V
CSAWDSTTRSEQFF | TRBJ2-1 | TRBV20-1
CASSVAWGKSGPGNIQYF | TRBJ2-4 | TRBV9
CASSSSSGTEAFF | TRBJ1-1 | TRBV7-2
CASSEGDRILYSEAFF | TRBJ1-1 | TRBV6-1
CAISESGQGALPDTQYF | TRBJ2-3 | TRBV10-3
CASSQATHSYEQYF | TRBJ2-7 | TRBV14
CSARRGAVDTQYF | TRBJ2-3 | TRBV20-1
CASTLQGGNQPQHF | TRBJ1-5 | TRBV18
CSAIDGQDYNEQFF | TRBJ2-1 | TRBV29-1
CASRLGQGVAPLHF | TRBJ1-6 | TRBV6-1
CASSYRAAGNEQFF | TRBJ2-1 | TRBV6-5
CASSPPPGPVAQYF | TRBJ2-5 | TRBV18
CASSGLGAYNEQFF | TRBJ2-1 | TRBV18
CSARHGWTYGYTF | TRBJ1-2 | TRBV20-1
CASSLGQLSGNTIYF | TRBJ1-3 | TRBV12-3/TRBV12-4
CASREAVSNTDTQYF | TRBJ2-3 | TRBV19
CATSDLGQGYNEQFF | TRBJ2-1 | TRBV24-1
CASSQDWPGSYEQYF | TRBJ2-7 | TRBV4-3
CASSSQTGYNEKLFF | TRBJ1-4 | TRBV7-9
CASSEWNVNTEAFF | TRBJ1-1 | TRBV2
CASSLLTGMETQYF | TRBJ2-5 | TRBV7-9
CSARQTGARAFF | TRBJ1-1 | TRBV20-1
CASSSLWGAITEAFF | TRBJ1-1 | TRBV5-1
CASSQETPRSDTYNEQFF | TRBJ2-1 | TRBV4-3
CASSWSGDRAVFGNTEAFF | TRBJ1-1 | TRBV7-8
CASSGTSAVTDTQYF | TRBJ2-3 | TRBV4-2
CASSFGIASNSPLHF | TRBJ1-6 | TRBV12-3/TRBV12-4
CASSETGFAGELFF | TRBJ2-2 | TRBV9
CSARDLWTGQQETQYF | TRBJ2-5 | TRBV20-1
CASTTIRGSYEQYF | TRBJ2-7 | TRBV6-1
CASSFSTSGVYEQYF | TRBJ2-7 | TRBV7-2
CASSYCTSDYCTDTQYF | TRBJ2-3 | TRBV6-5
CASSAGGSSGANVLTF | TRBJ2-6 | TRBV7-7
CASSQRPGTSGQETQYF | TRBJ2-5 | TRBV4-3
CASSLDQGTVSFYGYTF | TRBJ1-2 | TRBV5-4
CASSFNREDTEAFF | TRBJ1-1 | TRBV5-1
CASSGGFEQFF | TRBJ2-1 | TRBV4-3
CASSLLILTGELFF | TRBJ2-2 | TRBV7-2
CASSPNPPGYGPEQYF | TRBJ2-7 | TRBV9
CSARVSSKSDEKLFF | TRBJ1-4 | TRBV20-1
CASSQERLAGGLADTQYF | TRBJ2-3 | TRBV4-2
CASSVGFRERDTQYF | TRBJ2-3 | TRBV7-9
CASSVGQVNEQYF | TRBJ2-7 | TRBV9
CASSSLGTSGGYKSSYNEQFF | TRBJ2-1 | TRBV7-3
CSARGDTGDFYGYTF | TRBJ1-2 | TRBV20-1
CSANPKTGVRGKNIQYF | TRBJ2-4 | TRBV20-1
CASSPNTGLDSPLHF | TRBJ1-6 | TRBV5-4
CASAPSSNEKLFF | TRBJ1-4 | TRBV5-1
CASSLLGQGRYEQYF | TRBJ2-7 | TRBV7-9
CASSPYPGPQGGELFF | TRBJ2-2 | TRBV5-1
CASSPGGTHGTDTQYF | TRBJ2-3 | TRBV5-4
CATSDPGAFQYNEQFF | TRBJ2-1 | TRBV24-1
CSANGRRTGELFF | TRBJ2-2 | TRBV20-1
CASREPGQSSDTGELFF | TRBJ2-2 | TRBV7-8